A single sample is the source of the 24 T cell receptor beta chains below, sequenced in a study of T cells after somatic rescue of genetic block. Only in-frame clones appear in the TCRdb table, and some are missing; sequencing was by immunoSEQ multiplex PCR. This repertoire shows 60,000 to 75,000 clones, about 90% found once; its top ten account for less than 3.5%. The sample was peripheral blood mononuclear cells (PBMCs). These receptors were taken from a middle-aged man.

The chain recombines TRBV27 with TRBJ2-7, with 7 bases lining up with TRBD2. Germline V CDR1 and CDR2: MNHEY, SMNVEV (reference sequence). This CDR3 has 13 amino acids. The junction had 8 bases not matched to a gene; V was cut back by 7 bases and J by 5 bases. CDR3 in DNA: TGTGCCAGCATCCTGGGAGGGACCGACGAGCAGTACTTC. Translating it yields CASILGGTDEQYF.

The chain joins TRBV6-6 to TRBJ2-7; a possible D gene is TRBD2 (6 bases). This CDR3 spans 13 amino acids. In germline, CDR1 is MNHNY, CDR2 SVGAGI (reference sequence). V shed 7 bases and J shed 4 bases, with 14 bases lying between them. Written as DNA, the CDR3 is TGTGCCAGCAATCAACTGGGGGGATACGAGCAGTACTTC. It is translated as CASNQLGGYEQYF.

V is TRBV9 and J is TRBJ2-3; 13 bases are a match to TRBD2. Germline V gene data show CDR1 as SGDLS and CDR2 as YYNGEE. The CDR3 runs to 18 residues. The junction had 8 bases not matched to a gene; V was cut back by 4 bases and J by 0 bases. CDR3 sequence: CASSSTSGGAYSTDTQYF. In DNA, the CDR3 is TGTGCCAGCAGCTCCACTAGCGGGGGGGCCTATAGCACAGATACGCAGTATTTT.

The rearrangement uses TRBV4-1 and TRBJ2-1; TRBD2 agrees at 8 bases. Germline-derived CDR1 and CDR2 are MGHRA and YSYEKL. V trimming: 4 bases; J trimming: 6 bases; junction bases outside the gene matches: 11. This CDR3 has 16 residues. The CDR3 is CASSLESGRGGNEQFF. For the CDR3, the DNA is TGCGCCAGCAGCCTAGAGAGCGGGAGAGGTGGCAATGAGCAGTTCTTC.

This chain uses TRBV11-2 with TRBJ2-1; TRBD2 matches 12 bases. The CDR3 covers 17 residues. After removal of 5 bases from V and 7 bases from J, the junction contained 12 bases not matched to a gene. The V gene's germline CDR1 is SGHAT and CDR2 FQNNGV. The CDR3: CASSRSLAGGSRNEQFF. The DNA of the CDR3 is TGTGCCAGCAGCCGAAGTCTAGCGGGAGGGTCCAGAAATGAGCAGTTCTTC.

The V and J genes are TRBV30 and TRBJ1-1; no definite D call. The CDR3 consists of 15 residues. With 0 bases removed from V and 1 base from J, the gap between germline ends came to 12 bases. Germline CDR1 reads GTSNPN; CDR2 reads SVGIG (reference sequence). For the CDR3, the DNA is TGTGCCTGGAGTGTACCCGGGGTTCCGAACACTGAAGCTTTCTTT. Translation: CAWSVPGVPNTEAFF.

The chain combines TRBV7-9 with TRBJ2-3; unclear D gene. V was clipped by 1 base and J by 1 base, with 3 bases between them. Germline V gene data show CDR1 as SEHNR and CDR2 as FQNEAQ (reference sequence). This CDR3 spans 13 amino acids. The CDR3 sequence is CASSLGGTDTQYF. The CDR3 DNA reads TGTGCCAGCAGCTTAGGAGGCACAGATACGCAGTATTTT.

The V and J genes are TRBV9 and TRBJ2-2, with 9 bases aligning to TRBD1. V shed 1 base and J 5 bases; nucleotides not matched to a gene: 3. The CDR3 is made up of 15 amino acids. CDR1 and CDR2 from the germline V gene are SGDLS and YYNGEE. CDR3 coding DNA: TGTGCCAGCAGCGTAAACAGGGGGCAAACCGGGGAGCTGTTTTTT. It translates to CASSVNRGQTGELFF. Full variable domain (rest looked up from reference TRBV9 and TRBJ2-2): DSGVTQTPKHLITATGQRVTLRCSPRSGDLSVYWYQQSLDQGLQFLIQYYNGEERAKGNILERFSAQQFPDLHSELNLSSLELGDSALYFCASSVNRGQTGELFFGEGSRLTVL.

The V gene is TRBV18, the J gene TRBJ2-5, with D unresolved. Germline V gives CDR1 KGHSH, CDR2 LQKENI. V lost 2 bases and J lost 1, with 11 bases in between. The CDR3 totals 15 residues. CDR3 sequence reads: CASSPTSPIQETQYF. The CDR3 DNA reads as TGTGCCAGCTCACCAACGTCCCCAATCCAAGAGACCCAGTACTTC.

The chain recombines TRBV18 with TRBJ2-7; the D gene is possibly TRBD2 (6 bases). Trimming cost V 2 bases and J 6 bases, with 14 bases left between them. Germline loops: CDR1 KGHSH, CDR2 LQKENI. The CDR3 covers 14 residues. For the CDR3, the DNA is TGTGCCAGCTCACCAGTTGTCGGAGCGGGCGAGCAGTACTTC. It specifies CASSPVVGAGEQYF.

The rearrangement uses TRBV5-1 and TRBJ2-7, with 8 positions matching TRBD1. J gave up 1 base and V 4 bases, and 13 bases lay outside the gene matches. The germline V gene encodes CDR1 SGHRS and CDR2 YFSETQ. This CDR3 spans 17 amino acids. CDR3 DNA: TGCGCCAGCAGCCCTGACCCCCTCGGGACAGGATCCTACGAGCAGTACTTC. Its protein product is CASSPDPLGTGSYEQYF.

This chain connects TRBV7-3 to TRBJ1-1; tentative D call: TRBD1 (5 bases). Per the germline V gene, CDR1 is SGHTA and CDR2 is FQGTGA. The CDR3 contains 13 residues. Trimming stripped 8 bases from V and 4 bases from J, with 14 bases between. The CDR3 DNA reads TGTGCCAGCGGGACGGTCCAGGGCACTGAAGCTTTCTTT. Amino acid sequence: CASGTVQGTEAFF.

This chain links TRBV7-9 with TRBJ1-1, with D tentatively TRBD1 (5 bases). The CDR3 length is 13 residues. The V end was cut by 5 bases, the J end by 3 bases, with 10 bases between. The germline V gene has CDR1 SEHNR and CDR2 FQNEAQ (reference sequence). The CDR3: CASSDTGDTEAFF. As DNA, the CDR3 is TGTGCCAGCAGCGACACGGGGGACACTGAAGCTTTCTTT. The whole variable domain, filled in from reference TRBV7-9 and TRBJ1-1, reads DTGVSQNPRHKITKRGQNVTFRCDPISEHNRLYWYRQTLGQGPEFLTYFQNEAQLEKSRLLSDRFSAERPKGSFSTLEIQRTEQGDSAMYLCASSDTGDTEAFFGQGTRLTVV.

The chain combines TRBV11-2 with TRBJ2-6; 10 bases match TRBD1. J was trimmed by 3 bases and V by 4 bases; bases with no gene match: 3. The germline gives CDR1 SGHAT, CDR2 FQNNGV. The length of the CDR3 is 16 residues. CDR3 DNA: TGTGCCAGCAGCTCCGGGACAGGGGTTGGGGCCAACGTCCTGACTTTC. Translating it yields CASSSGTGVGANVLTF.

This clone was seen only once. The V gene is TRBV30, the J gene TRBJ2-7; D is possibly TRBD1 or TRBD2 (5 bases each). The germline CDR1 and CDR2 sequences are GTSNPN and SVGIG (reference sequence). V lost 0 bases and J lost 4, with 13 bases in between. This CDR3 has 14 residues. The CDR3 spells CAWSVRQGPYEQYF. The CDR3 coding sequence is TGTGCCTGGAGTGTCCGGCAGGGACCTTACGAGCAGTACTTC.

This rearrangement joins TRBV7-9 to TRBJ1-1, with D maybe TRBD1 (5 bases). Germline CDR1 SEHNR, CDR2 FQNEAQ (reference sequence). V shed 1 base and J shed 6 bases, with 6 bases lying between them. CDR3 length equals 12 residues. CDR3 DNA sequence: TGTGCCAGCAGCTTAGGGGGCTCTGAAGCTTTCTTT. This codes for CASSLGGSEAFF.

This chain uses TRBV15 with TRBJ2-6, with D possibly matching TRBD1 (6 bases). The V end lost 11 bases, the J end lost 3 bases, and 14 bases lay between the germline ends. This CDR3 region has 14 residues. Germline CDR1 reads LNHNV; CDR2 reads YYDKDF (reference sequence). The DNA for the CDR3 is TGTGCCGGGGGCCCTGGGGATGGGGCCAACGTCCTGACTTTC. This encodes CAGGPGDGANVLTF. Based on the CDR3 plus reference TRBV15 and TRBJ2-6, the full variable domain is DAMVIQNPRYQVTQFGKPVTLSCSQTLNHNVMYWYQQKSSQAPKLLFHYYDKDFNNEADTPDNFQSRRPNTSFCFLDIRSPGLGDTAMYLCAGGPGDGANVLTFGAGSRLTVL.

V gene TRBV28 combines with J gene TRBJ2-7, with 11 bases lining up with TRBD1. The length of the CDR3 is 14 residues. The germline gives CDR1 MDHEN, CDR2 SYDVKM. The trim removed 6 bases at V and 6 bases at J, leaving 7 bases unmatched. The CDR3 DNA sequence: TGTGCCAGCAGATCCGGGACAGGGGGATTCGAGCAGTACTTC. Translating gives CASRSGTGGFEQYF.

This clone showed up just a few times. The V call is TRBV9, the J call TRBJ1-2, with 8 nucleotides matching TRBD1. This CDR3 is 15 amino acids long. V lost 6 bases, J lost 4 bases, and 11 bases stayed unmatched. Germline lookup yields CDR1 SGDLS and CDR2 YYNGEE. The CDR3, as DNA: TGTGCCAGCAACAATGAGGCAGGGGGCCGCTATGGCTACACCTTC. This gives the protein CASNNEAGGRYGYTF.

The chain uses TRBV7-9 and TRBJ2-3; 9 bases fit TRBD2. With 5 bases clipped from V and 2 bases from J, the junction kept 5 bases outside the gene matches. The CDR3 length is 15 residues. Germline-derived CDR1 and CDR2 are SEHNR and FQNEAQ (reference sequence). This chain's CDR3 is CASSTLAGPTDTQYF. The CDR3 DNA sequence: TGTGCCAGCAGCACCCTAGCGGGACCCACAGATACGCAGTATTTT.

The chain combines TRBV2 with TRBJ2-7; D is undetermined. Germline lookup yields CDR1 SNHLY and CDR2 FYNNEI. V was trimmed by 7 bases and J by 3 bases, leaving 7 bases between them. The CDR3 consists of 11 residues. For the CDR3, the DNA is TGTGCCAGCAAGGATGACTACGAGCAGTACTTC. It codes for CASKDDYEQYF.

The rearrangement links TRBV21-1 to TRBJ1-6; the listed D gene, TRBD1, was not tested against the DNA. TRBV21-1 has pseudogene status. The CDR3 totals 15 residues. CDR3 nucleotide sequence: TGTGCCAGCAGCAAGCCGACAGGGTATAATTCACCCCTCCACTTT. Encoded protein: CASSKPTGYNSPLHF.

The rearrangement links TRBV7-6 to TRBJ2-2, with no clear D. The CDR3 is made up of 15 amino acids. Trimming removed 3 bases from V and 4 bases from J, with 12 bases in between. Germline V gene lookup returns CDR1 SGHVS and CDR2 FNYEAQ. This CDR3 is CASSFGPMLTGELFF. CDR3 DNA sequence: TGTGCCAGCAGCTTTGGCCCCATGCTCACCGGGGAGCTGTTTTTT.

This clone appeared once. For the CDR3, the DNA is TGTGCCAGCAGTTTATCGCTCCCTGGGGTCAATGAGCAGTTCTTC. Translating gives CASSLSLPGVNEQFF. This rearrangement joins TRBV27 to TRBJ2-1, with D hard to call. The CDR3 runs 15 residues. Deletions cut 0 bases from V and 6 bases from J, with 12 bases between. CDR1 and CDR2 (germline): MNHEY, SMNVEV (reference sequence).